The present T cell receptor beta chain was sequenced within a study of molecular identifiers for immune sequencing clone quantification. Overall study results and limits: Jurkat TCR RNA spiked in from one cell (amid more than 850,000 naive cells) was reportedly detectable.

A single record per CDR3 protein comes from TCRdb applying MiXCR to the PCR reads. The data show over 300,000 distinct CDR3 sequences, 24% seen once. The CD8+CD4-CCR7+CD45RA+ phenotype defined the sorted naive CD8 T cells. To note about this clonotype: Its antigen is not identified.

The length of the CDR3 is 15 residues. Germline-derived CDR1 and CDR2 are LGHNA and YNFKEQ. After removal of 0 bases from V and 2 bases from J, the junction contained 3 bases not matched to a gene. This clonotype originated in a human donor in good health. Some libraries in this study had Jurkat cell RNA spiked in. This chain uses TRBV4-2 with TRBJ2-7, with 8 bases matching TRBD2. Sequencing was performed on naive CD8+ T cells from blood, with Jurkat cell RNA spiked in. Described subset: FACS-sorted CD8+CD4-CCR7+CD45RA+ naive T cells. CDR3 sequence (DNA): TGTGCCAGCAGCCAAGAGGCAGCGGGGGCCTACGAGCAGTACTTC. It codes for CASSQEAAGAYEQYF.